This TCR beta chain stems from a study of CD8+ T cells in alopecia areata. Whole-study findings and limits: Mice showed TCR sharing more clearly than patients did, possibly owing to HLA.

Reverse transcription of extracted RNA yielded cDNA, which provided the sequencing template. Only in-frame clones appear in the TCRdb table, and some are missing; sequencing was by immunoSEQ multiplex PCR. This sample has over 3,500 clones, with around 65% found just once. Turning to this clone: Its specificity is unknown.

The sequenced sample consisted of skin. This sequence originates from a human donor in good health.

DNA of the CDR3: TGTGCCAGTAGTCCCCGGGGAAGGGGAGAGACCCAGTACTTC. It codes for CASSPRGRGETQYF. The rearrangement links TRBV19 to TRBJ2-5; D could derive from TRBD1 or TRBD2 (5 bases each). The CDR3 contains 14 residues. CDR1 is LNHDA and CDR2 is SQIVND in the germline V gene (reference sequence). Trimming removed 5 bases from V and 4 bases from J, with 14 bases in between.